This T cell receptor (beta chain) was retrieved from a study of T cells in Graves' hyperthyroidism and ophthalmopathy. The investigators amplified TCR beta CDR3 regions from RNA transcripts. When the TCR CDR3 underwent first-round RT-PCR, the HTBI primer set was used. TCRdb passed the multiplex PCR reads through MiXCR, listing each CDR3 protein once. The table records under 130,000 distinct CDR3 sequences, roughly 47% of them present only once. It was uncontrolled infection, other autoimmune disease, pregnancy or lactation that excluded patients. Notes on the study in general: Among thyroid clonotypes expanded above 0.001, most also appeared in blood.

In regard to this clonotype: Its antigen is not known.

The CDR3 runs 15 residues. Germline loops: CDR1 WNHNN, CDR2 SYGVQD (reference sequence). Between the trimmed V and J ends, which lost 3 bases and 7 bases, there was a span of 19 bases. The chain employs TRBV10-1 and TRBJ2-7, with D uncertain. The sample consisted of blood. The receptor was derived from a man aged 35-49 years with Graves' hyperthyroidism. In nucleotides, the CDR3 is TGCGCCAGCAGTGACCCGGTCAGCTCCTACAAGGAGCAGTACTTC. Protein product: CASSDPVSSYKEQYF.